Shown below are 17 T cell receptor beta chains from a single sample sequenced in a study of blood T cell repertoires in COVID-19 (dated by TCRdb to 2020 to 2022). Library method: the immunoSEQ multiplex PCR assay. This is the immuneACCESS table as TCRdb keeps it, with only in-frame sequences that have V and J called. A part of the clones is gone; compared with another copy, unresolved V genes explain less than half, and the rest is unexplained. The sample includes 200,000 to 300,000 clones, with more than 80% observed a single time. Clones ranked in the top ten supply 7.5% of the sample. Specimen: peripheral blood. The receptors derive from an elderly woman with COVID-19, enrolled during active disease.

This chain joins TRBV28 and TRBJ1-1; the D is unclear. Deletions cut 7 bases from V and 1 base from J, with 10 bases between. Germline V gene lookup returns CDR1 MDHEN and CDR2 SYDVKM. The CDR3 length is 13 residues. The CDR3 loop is CASIYSQNTEAFF. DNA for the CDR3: TGTGCCAGCATTTACTCCCAGAACACTGAAGCTTTCTTT.

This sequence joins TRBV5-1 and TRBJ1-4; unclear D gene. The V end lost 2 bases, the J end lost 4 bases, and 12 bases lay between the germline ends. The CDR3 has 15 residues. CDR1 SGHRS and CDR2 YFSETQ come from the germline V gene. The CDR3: CASSFNARFNEKLFF. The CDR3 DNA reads TGCGCCAGCAGCTTTAATGCGAGGTTTAATGAAAAACTGTTTTTT.

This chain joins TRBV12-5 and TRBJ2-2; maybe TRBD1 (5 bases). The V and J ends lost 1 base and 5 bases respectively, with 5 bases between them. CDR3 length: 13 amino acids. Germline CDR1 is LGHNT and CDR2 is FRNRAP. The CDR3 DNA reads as TGTGCTAGTGGTTTGGAGGGGACCGGGGAGCTGTTTTTT. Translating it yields CASGLEGTGELFF. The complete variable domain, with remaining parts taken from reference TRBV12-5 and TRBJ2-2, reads DARVTQTPRHKVTEMGQEVTMRCQPILGHNTVFWYRQTMMQGLELLAYFRNRAPLDDSGMPKDRFSAEMPDATLATLKIQPSEPRDSAVYFCASGLEGTGELFFGEGSRLTVL.

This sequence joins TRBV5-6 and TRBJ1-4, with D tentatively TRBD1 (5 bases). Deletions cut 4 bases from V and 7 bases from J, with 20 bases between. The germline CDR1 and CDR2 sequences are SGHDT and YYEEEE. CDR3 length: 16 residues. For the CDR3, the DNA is TGTGCCAGCAGCACCCGGTCCTTTTCGGGGGGTGAAAAACTGTTTTTT. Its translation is CASSTRSFSGGEKLFF.

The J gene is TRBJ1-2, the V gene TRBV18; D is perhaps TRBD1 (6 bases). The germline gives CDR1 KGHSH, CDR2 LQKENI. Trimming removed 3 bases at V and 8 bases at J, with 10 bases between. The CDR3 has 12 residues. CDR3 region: CASSPSDRGYTF. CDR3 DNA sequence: TGTGCCAGCTCACCTTCTGACAGGGGCTACACCTTC.

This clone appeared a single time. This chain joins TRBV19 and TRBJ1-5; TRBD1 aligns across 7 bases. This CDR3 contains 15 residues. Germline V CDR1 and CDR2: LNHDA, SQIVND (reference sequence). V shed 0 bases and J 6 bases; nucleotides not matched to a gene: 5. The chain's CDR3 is CASSIDIGGGQPQHF. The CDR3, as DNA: TGTGCCAGTAGTATAGATATAGGGGGCGGTCAGCCCCAGCATTTT.

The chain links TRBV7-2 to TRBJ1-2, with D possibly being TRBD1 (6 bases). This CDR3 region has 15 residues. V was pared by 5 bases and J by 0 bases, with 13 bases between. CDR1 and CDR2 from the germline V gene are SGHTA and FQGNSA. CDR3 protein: CASSPGAGANYGYTF. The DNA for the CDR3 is TGTGCCAGCAGCCCAGGCGCAGGGGCTAACTATGGCTACACCTTC.

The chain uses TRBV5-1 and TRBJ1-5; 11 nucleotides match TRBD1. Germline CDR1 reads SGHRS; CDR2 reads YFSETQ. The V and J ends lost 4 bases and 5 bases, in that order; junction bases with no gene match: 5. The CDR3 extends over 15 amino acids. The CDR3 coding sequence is TGCGCCAGCAGCCTTTGGGGACAGGGGGATCAGCCCCAGCATTTT. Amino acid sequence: CASSLWGQGDQPQHF.

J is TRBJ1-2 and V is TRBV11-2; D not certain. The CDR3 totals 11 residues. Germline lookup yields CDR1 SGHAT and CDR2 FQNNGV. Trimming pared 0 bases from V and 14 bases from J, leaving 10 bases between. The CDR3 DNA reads TGTGCCAGCAGCTTAGATAGAGTAGCTACCTTC. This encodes CASSLDRVATF.

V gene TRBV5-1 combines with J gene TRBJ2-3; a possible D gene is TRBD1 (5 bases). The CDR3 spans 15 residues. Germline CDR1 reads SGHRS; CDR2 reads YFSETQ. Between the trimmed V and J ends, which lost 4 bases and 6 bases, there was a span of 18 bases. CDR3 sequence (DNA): TGCGCCAGCAGCGTCCAGGGAACGGGTGGGGATACGCAGTATTTT. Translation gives CASSVQGTGGDTQYF. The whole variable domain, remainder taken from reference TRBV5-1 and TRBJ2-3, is KAGVTQTPRYLIKTRGQQVTLSCSPISGHRSVSWYQQTPGQGLQFLFEYFSETQRNKGNFPGRFSGRQFSNSRSEMNVSTLELGDSALYLCASSVQGTGGDTQYFGPGTRLTVL.

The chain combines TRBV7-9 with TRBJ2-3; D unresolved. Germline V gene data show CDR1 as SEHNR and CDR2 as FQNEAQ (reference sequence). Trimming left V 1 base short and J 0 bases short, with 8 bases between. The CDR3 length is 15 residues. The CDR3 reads CASSLGRTSTDTQYF. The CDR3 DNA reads TGTGCCAGCAGCTTAGGTCGAACTAGCACAGATACGCAGTATTTT.

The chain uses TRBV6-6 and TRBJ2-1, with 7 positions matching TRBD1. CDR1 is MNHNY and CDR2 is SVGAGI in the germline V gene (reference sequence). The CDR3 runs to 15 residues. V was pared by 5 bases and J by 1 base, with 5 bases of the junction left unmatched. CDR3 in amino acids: CASSRQGRSYNEQFF. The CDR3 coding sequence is TGTGCCAGCAGTCGACAGGGTCGGTCCTACAATGAGCAGTTCTTC.

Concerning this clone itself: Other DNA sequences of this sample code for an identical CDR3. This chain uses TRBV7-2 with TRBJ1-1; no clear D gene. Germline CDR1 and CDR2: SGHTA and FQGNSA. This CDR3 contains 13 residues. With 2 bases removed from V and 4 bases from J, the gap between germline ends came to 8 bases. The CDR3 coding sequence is TGTGCCAGCAGCTTAAGCCCTGGCACTGAAGCTTTCTTT. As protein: CASSLSPGTEAFF.

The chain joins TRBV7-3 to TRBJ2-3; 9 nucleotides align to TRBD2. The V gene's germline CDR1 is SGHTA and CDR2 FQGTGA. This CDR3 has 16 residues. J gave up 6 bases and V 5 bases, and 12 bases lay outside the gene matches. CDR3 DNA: TGTGCCAGCAGCCCTTTGAATAGCGGGAGAGTGGATACGCAGTATTTT. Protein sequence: CASSPLNSGRVDTQYF.

CDR3 in amino acids: CASSPSRAGVTDTQYF. CDR3 DNA sequence: TGTGCCAGCTCCCCTTCCAGGGCGGGGGTCACAGATACGCAGTATTTT. This chain connects TRBV7-9 to TRBJ2-3, with TRBD2 matching over 7 bases. Germline values: CDR1 SEHNR, CDR2 FQNEAQ (reference sequence). V trimming: 8 bases; J trimming: 2 bases; junction bases outside the gene matches: 13. The CDR3 contains 16 residues. Filled out from reference TRBV7-9 and TRBJ2-3, the complete variable domain reads DTGVSQNPRHKITKRGQNVTFRCDPISEHNRLYWYRQTLGQGPEFLTYFQNEAQLEKSRLLSDRFSAERPKGSFSTLEIQRTEQGDSAMYLCASSPSRAGVTDTQYFGPGTRLTVL.

CDR3 DNA sequence: TGTGCCAGTAGCTTAACAGGGGTCGGGGCCAACGTCCTGACTTTC. It encodes CASSLTGVGANVLTF. The rearrangement links TRBV19 to TRBJ2-6; TRBD1 agrees at 7 bases. Germline trimming cut 6 bases from V and 4 bases from J; bases unmatched to any gene: 6. The CDR3 has 15 residues. Per germline, CDR1 LNHDA and CDR2 SQIVND (reference sequence).

CDR3 sequence reads: CASSLAPGTNTGELFF. CDR3 bases: TGCGCCAGCAGCTTGGCCCCCGGGACGAACACCGGGGAGCTGTTTTTT. The chain has TRBV5-1 and TRBJ2-2; the D gene is possibly TRBD2 (5 bases). Trimming pared 0 bases from V and 0 bases from J, leaving 9 bases between. Germline loops: CDR1 SGHRS, CDR2 YFSETQ. This CDR3 spans 16 amino acids.